The rows below give T cell receptor beta chains drawn from one sample of a study of cytomegalovirus exposure and HLA in healthy donors. Profiling relied on immunoSEQ multiplex PCR, and the TCRdb table lists in-frame clones only, not all of them. The sample yields approximately 130,000 clones, 80% seen once. The sequenced sample consisted of PBMCs. These receptors were collected from a woman aged 40 to 50 in good health and CMV-seronegative. The CDR3 runs from the conserved cysteine through the conserved F or W. Only some rows state a clone size, as once, few, many or a class for expanded clones.

CASSLGLAGGGETQYF	16	.	TRBV5-6
CATTTDRAYGEQYF	14	.	TRBV10-3
CATSRDPGGINEKLFF	16	few	TRBV15
CASSIPASARRRDQPQHF	18	.	TRBV19
CASTLGGQETQYF	13	.	TRBV5-1
CASSPRGGSDGYTF	14	.	TRBV7-6
CASSYSNEQYF	11	.	TRBV6-5
CASSPGLAGPNYEQYF	16	.	TRBV9
CASSPPASGRATNEKLFF	18	few	TRBV27
CASSYDQGLNTEAFF	15	once	TRBV6-5
CASSQGRLTYGYTF	14	.	TRBV14
CASSLEPTLAAYEQYF	16	.	TRBV27
CASSIGTGWPYEQYF	15	.	TRBV19
CASSSGTQYF	10	.	TRBV28
CASSPRGTGHSPLHF	15	.	TRBV5-6
CASSSTGFVVRTEAFF	16	.	TRBV27
CASSASGSEGTQYF	14	.	TRBV9
CASSPTVSTDTQYF	14	.	TRBV7-2
CASSVGQGEGGELFF	15	.	TRBV9
CASSPSRGLLNYGYTF	16	.	TRBV5-4
CASDTNQGTYEQYF	14	few	TRBV6-1
CASSRQDLNSPLHF	14	few	TRBV6-5
CSLVGTLPWGNEKLFF	16	once	TRBV29-1
CASSFGGTSGGQYF	14	.	TRBV11-2
CASSPQGAFYGYTF	14	.	TRBV4-3
CASFSHQETQYF	12	many	TRBV7-6
CASSSRDSQARAFF	14	.	TRBV19
CASRRGSYNEQFF	13	few	TRBV11-2
CASSRPGQNSPLHF	14	.	TRBV14